What follows are 23 T cell receptor beta chains derived from one specimen sequenced in a study of shared clonotypes between healthy human individuals. Data came from immunoSEQ multiplex PCR; TCRdb stores just in-frame clones and leaves some out. The repertoire has roughly 2.2 million clones, just under 95% of them found once; the top ten carry about 0.41%. Specimen: naive CD4+ T cells from PBMCs. The subset is: CD45RA+ positively selected. Receptor source: a man aged 18 to 30 in good health. Some clones in this sample may be carry-over from other donors' samples.

The rearrangement uses TRBV19 and TRBJ1-5; 10 nucleotides align to TRBD1. CDR1 is LNHDA, CDR2 SQIVND, per germline (reference sequence). The CDR3 totals 16 residues. Trimming cost V 3 bases and J 4 bases; bases outside gene matches: 6. The CDR3 DNA sequence: TGTGCCAGTAGTATTATTGGGACAGGGGCAAATCAGCCCCAGCATTTT. Translated: CASSIIGTGANQPQHF.

The chain carries TRBV5-4 and TRBJ1-4; the D gene is possibly TRBD1 (5 bases). V lost 4 bases and J lost 2, with 15 bases in between. The germline CDR1 and CDR2 sequences are SGHNT and YYREEE (reference sequence). The CDR3 has 16 residues. The CDR3 spells CASSPHGGTTNEKLFF. In nucleotides, the CDR3 is TGTGCCAGCAGCCCCCATGGTGGGACTACTAATGAAAAACTGTTTTTT.

The chain couples TRBV4-1 to TRBJ2-7, with D tentatively TRBD2 (5 bases). Germline lookup yields CDR1 MGHRA and CDR2 YSYEKL. V lost 2 bases and J lost 2, with 10 bases in between. The CDR3 is 14 amino acids. Here the CDR3 DNA reads TGCGCCAGCAGCCAAAGATCGGGGACCTACGAGCAGTACTTC. Its protein product is CASSQRSGTYEQYF.

This rearrangement joins TRBV18 to TRBJ2-2, with D possibly being TRBD1 (5 bases). There are 17 residues in the CDR3. Germline V CDR1 and CDR2: KGHSH, LQKENI. V dropped 5 bases and J dropped 1 base, with 17 bases sitting between them. The CDR3 sequence: CASSTRGSTMNTGELFF. The CDR3 DNA sequence: TGTGCCAGCTCAACAAGGGGATCAACAATGAACACCGGGGAGCTGTTTTTT.

The table lists this clone with a few counts. The V call is TRBV7-9, the J call TRBJ1-4; D gene uncertain. Germline V gene lookup returns CDR1 SEHNR and CDR2 FQNEAQ (reference sequence). V was cut by 2 bases and J by 5 bases, with 3 bases left in between. This CDR3 has 12 amino acids. CDR3 in DNA: TGTGCCAGCAGCTTAAGAAATGAAAAACTGTTTTTT. Its protein product is CASSLRNEKLFF.

The chain combines TRBV2 with TRBJ2-5; D gene ambiguous. Trimming took 2 bases from V and 3 from J, leaving 10 bases between them. Per the germline V gene, CDR1 is SNHLY and CDR2 is FYNNEI. This CDR3 contains 14 residues. The CDR3 reads CASSERTPEETQYF. CDR3 nucleotides: TGTGCCAGCAGTGAACGAACGCCCGAAGAGACCCAGTACTTC. The variable domain in full, with the rest retrieved from reference TRBV2 and TRBJ2-5, is EPEVTQTPSHQVTQMGQEVILRCVPISNHLYFYWYRQILGQKVEFLVSFYNNEISEKSEIFDDQFSVERPDGSNFTLKIRSTKLEDSAMYFCASSERTPEETQYFGPGTRLLVL.

A word on this clone: Other DNA sequences in the sample encode the same CDR3. V gene TRBV7-3 combines with J gene TRBJ1-1; a possible D gene is TRBD1 (6 bases). The V end was cut by 6 bases, the J end by 0 bases, with 8 bases between. Germline-derived CDR1 and CDR2 are SGHTA and FQGTGA. This CDR3 contains 13 residues. In nucleotides, the CDR3 is TGTGCCAGCAGTTGGACAGTGAACACTGAAGCTTTCTTT. Its translation is CASSWTVNTEAFF.

The V and J genes are TRBV18 and TRBJ1-1; D unclear. Germline CDR1 and CDR2: KGHSH and LQKENI. The CDR3 extends over 15 amino acids. The germline V and J ends were trimmed by 3 bases and 1 base, with 12 bases remaining between them. CDR3 coding DNA: TGTGCCAGCTCACCGGGCCCGAATACGAACACTGAAGCTTTCTTT. Amino acids: CASSPGPNTNTEAFF.

The rearrangement links TRBV30 to TRBJ2-7; 9 bases map to TRBD2. The germline gives CDR1 GTSNPN, CDR2 SVGIG (reference sequence). This CDR3 is 13 amino acids long. V shed 2 bases, J shed 6 bases, and the junction held 5 bases outside the gene matches. The CDR3 reads CAWSQAGGTEQYF. CDR3 bases: TGTGCCTGGAGTCAAGCGGGAGGAACCGAGCAGTACTTC.

The chain employs TRBV7-2 and TRBJ1-1; D is possibly TRBD1 (6 bases). The CDR3 consists of 15 residues. Germline V lookup: CDR1 SGHTA, CDR2 FQGNSA. V was clipped by 6 bases and J by 4 bases, with 18 bases between them. Here the CDR3 DNA reads TGTGCCAGCAGTCGACGAACGACAGGCGGCACTGAAGCTTTCTTT. Its translation is CASSRRTTGGTEAFF.

This clone has a single count. The chain combines TRBV10-1 with TRBJ2-5, with TRBD2 matching 9 bases. V was pared by 5 bases and J by 5 bases, with 9 bases of the junction left unmatched. Germline-derived CDR1 and CDR2 are WNHNN and SYGVQD (reference sequence). The CDR3 covers 15 residues. The CDR3: CASSLLAGAGETQYF. DNA of the CDR3: TGCGCCAGCAGTCTTTTAGCGGGAGCCGGGGAGACCCAGTACTTC.

The rearrangement links TRBV11-3 to TRBJ2-1; 7 nucleotides line up with TRBD2. V lost 5 bases and J lost 10; bases outside the gene matches: 5. Germline V gene lookup returns CDR1 SGHNT and CDR2 YENEEA. CDR3 size: 12 residues. CDR3 residues: CASSPGTTEQFF. DNA of the CDR3: TGTGCCAGCAGCCCCGGGACTACGGAGCAGTTCTTC.

For this clone: The identical CDR3 is also encoded by other nucleotide sequences in the sample. This chain links TRBV29-1 with TRBJ2-7, with TRBD1 matching 7 bases. V shed 4 bases, J shed 0 bases, and the junction held 0 bases outside the gene matches. Germline V gene sequence: CDR1 SQVTM, CDR2 ANQGSEA. The length of the CDR3 is 12 residues. The CDR3 nucleotides read TGCAGCGTTGGGGACAGCTCCTACGAGCAGTACTTC. Translated: CSVGDSSYEQYF.

The rearrangement joins TRBV19 to TRBJ2-5; 7 nucleotides match TRBD1. Germline CDR1 and CDR2: LNHDA and SQIVND (reference sequence). CDR3 length equals 16 residues. V dropped 1 base and J dropped 5; count of bases not matched to a gene: 10. In nucleotides, the CDR3 is TGTGCCAGTAGTATAGCCACAGGGGCGGGTGCGGAGACCCAGTACTTC. Residues: CASSIATGAGAETQYF.

The CDR3 loop reads CASSQNTGTNNEQFF. DNA for the CDR3: TGTGCCAGCAGTCAGAACACCGGGACTAATAATGAGCAGTTCTTC. The chain combines TRBV7-7 with TRBJ2-1; 7 positions agree with TRBD2. The CDR3 consists of 15 residues. Looked up from germline, CDR1 is SSHAT and CDR2 is FNYEAQ (reference sequence). Trimming took 6 bases from V and 7 from J; bases not matched to a gene: 12.

The chain combines TRBV4-2 with TRBJ1-2; 11 bases are shared with TRBD1. V lost 1 base, J lost 8 bases, and 6 bases stayed unmatched. CDR1 is LGHNA, CDR2 YNFKEQ, per germline. There are 15 residues in the CDR3. This CDR3 reads CASSQGGTGGGGYTF. In nucleotides, the CDR3 is TGTGCCAGCAGCCAAGGAGGGACAGGGGGTGGGGGCTACACCTTC.

The chain couples TRBV6-6 to TRBJ1-1; D call uncertain. The CDR3 has 15 residues. The V gene lost 2 bases and the J gene lost 1 base, with 11 bases spanning the gap. Germline loops: CDR1 MNHNY, CDR2 SVGAGI (reference sequence). CDR3 nucleotides: TGTGCCAGCAGTTACGGAGGCGGAGGGAACACTGAAGCTTTCTTT. It encodes CASSYGGGGNTEAFF.

The gene calls are TRBV19 and TRBJ2-6; the D gene is possibly TRBD1 (5 bases). Looked up from germline, CDR1 is LNHDA and CDR2 is SQIVND (reference sequence). Trimming took 7 bases from V and 0 from J, leaving 10 bases between them. The CDR3 consists of 15 residues. The DNA of the CDR3 is TGTGCCAGTAATGACAGAAGCTCTGGGGCCAACGTCCTGACTTTC. Encoded protein: CASNDRSSGANVLTF.

This clone showed up just once. CDR3 region: CASSPSDQGGHGYTF. In DNA form, the CDR3 reads TGTGCCAGCAGCCCATCCGATCAGGGGGGACATGGCTACACCTTC. The rearrangement uses TRBV7-9 and TRBJ1-2, with 7 positions matching TRBD1. Germline-derived CDR1 and CDR2 are SEHNR and FQNEAQ (reference sequence). The V gene end was trimmed by 5 bases and the J gene end by 6 bases; junction bases not matched to a gene: 12. This CDR3 contains 15 residues.

The V gene is TRBV28, the J gene TRBJ2-1; D gene unclear. V lost 8 bases, J lost 5 bases, and 7 bases lay in between. This CDR3 is built from 11 residues. Germline values: CDR1 MDHEN, CDR2 SYDVKM. CDR3 bases: TGTGCCAGCTCCCAAAACAATGAGCAGTTCTTC. This codes for CASSQNNEQFF.

The chain has TRBV6-1 and TRBJ2-7, with D maybe TRBD1 (6 bases). The V end was cut by 4 bases, the J end by 2 bases, with 15 bases between. Germline V lookup: CDR1 MNHNS, CDR2 SASEGT. The CDR3 is made up of 15 amino acids. CDR3 sequence (DNA): TGTGCCAGCAGTGGAGGACAGCATTCTACCTACGAGCAGTACTTC. Translation gives CASSGGQHSTYEQYF.

The rearrangement joins TRBV29-1 to TRBJ2-3, with D possibly TRBD1 on 6 matching bases. Trimming left V 3 bases short and J 0 bases short, with 10 bases between. CDR1 is SQVTM and CDR2 is ANQGSEA in the germline V gene. The CDR3 is 14 residues long. The CDR3 loop reads CSVEGAASTDTQYF. CDR3 nucleotides: TGCAGCGTTGAGGGGGCAGCAAGCACAGATACGCAGTATTTT.

The chain has TRBV28 and TRBJ1-6; the D gene is possibly TRBD1 (6 bases). V lost 5 bases and J lost 10, with 15 bases in between. CDR1 MDHEN and CDR2 SYDVKM come from the germline V gene. The CDR3 contains 14 residues. DNA of the CDR3: TGTGCCAGCAGTATGGGGGCGGGGGACTCACCCCTCCACTTT. Its protein product is CASSMGAGDSPLHF. Full variable domain (rest looked up from reference TRBV28 and TRBJ1-6): DVKVTQSSRYLVKRTGEKVFLECVQDMDHENMFWYRQDPGLGLRLIYFSYDVKMKEKGDIPEGYSVSREKKERFSLILESASTNQTSMYLCASSMGAGDSPLHFGNGTRLTVT.